This T cell receptor (beta chain) originates from a study of blood T cell repertoires in COVID-19. Only in-frame clones appear in the TCRdb table, and some are missing; sequencing was by immunoSEQ multiplex PCR. The table shows 300,000 to 400,000 clones, with over 70% occurring only once. The V end was cut by 1 base, the J end by 5 bases, with 14 bases between. The germline gives CDR1 SGHAT, CDR2 FQNNGV. The CDR3 spans 16 residues. The TCR comes from a man aged 30 to 45 with active or convalescent COVID-19. Sequencing was performed on peripheral blood. The genes are TRBV11-2 and TRBJ2-2; D possibly corresponds to TRBD2 (6 bases). The CDR3 sequence is CASSLVALARTGELFF. In DNA form, the CDR3 reads TGTGCCAGCAGCTTAGTGGCGCTAGCGCGTACCGGGGAGCTGTTTTTT.